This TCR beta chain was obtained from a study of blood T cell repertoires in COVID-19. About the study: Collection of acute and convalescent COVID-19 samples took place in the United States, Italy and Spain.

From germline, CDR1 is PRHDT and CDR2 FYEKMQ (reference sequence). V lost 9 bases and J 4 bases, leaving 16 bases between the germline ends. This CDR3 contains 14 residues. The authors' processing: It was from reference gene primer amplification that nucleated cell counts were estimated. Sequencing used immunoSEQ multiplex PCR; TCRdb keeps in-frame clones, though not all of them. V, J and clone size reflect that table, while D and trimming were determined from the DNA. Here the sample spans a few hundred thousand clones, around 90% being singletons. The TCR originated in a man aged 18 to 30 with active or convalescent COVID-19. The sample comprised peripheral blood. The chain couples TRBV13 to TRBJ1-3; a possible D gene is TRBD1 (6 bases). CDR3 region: CASSIRGAGNTIYF. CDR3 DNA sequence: TGTGCCAGTTCGATTCGGGGGGCAGGAAACACCATATATTTT.